Listed below are T cell receptor beta chains from one sample, sequenced in a study of cytomegalovirus exposure and HLA in healthy donors. This table comes from immunoSEQ multiplex PCR, and its TCRdb copy is limited to in-frame clones, with some not included. The table lists 300,000 to 400,000 clones, about nine tenths of them singletons. The sequencing input was PBMCs. Source of these receptors: a woman between 18 and 29 years old in good health and CMV-seronegative. The conserved cysteine and the conserved F or W are not part of the CDR3 here. Each record gives: V gene, J gene, CDR3 protein.

v_call: TRBV27
j_call: TRBJ2-4
cdr3_aa: ASSLWASGMAKNIQY

v_call: TRBV2
j_call: TRBJ2-1
cdr3_aa: ASNPWAGLDEQF

v_call: TRBV18
j_call: TRBJ1-2
cdr3_aa: ASSPTGVDGYT

v_call: TRBV29-1
j_call: TRBJ1-4
cdr3_aa: SVRTGGREKLF

v_call: TRBV6-1
j_call: TRBJ1-2
cdr3_aa: ASFGGGVYGYT

v_call: TRBV25-1
j_call: TRBJ2-2
cdr3_aa: ASSSPGVAGELF

v_call: TRBV11-2
j_call: TRBJ2-7
cdr3_aa: ASSPGQGHYEQY

v_call: TRBV2
j_call: TRBJ2-7
cdr3_aa: ASSEAGKKGASEQY

v_call: TRBV7-8
j_call: TRBJ2-1
cdr3_aa: ASSLERRESSYNEQF

v_call: TRBV5-1
j_call: TRBJ2-5
cdr3_aa: ASSIGTGNQETQY

v_call: TRBV5-4
j_call: TRBJ1-6
cdr3_aa: ASRGDRKNSPLH

v_call: TRBV9
j_call: TRBJ2-7
cdr3_aa: ASSPRTGGELEQY

v_call: TRBV10-3
j_call: TRBJ2-1
cdr3_aa: AVQPHRGGISEQF

v_call: TRBV2
j_call: TRBJ1-2
cdr3_aa: ASTSGTGSGYT

v_call: TRBV18
j_call: TRBJ2-5
cdr3_aa: ASSPDMGVRGQY

v_call: TRBV4-1
j_call: TRBJ1-2
cdr3_aa: ASSQDARVYYGYT

v_call: TRBV18
j_call: TRBJ1-2
cdr3_aa: ASSPDSNYGYT

v_call: TRBV27
j_call: TRBJ2-2
cdr3_aa: ASSGDYFGELF

v_call: TRBV5-1
j_call: TRBJ1-2
cdr3_aa: ASSFPGTGGGGYT

v_call: TRBV2
j_call: TRBJ1-5
cdr3_aa: ASSEYRVNQPQH

v_call: TRBV5-4
j_call: TRBJ1-2
cdr3_aa: ASSLDTGRIRGYT

v_call: TRBV25-1
j_call: TRBJ1-2
cdr3_aa: ASSAPGIISGYT